The entry that follows covers one T cell receptor (beta chain) sequence. The antigen is undetermined. The data belong to a study of cytomegalovirus exposure and HLA in healthy donors. Findings and caveats of the study: TCR beta V segments were, for the most part, productive about 87% or about 30% of the time in an earlier analysis. CMV antigen specificity of a few CMV-associated chains was confirmed in vitro.

PCR primers comprised 60 Vbeta and 13 Jbeta primers. Data came from immunoSEQ multiplex PCR; TCRdb stores just in-frame clones and leaves some out. The sample includes 160,000 or so clones, about 82% seen only once; the top ten take about 7%. CDR1 is SGHDT and CDR2 is YYEEEE in the germline V gene. Trimming shortened V by 5 bases and J by 4 bases, and 15 bases separated the two germline ends. The CDR3 loop spans 14 amino acids. Sequencing was performed on PBMCs. The source of this sequence is a woman in her thirties in good health and CMV-seropositive. This chain connects TRBV5-6 to TRBJ1-2; D might be TRBD1 (6 bases). CDR3 in DNA: TGTGCCAGCAGGAAGCCCCCGACAGGCTATGGCTACACCTTC. This gives the protein CASRKPPTGYGYTF.